Each of the 8 T cell receptor beta chains below was sequenced from the same sample in a study of PD-1 blockade in mismatch repair-deficient tumors. Antigens of these TCRs are unknown. Using immunoSEQ multiplex PCR, the repertoire was profiled, and TCRdb retains in-frame clones only, with some absent. The sample holds over 13,000 clones, 80% to 90% seen once. Time point denoted: identical roughly ten-day culture without peptide (control). The material was cells cultured in vitro, obtained from a patient treated with pembrolizumab. These receptors were obtained from an adult with mismatch repair-deficient cancer.

The rearrangement joins TRBV19 to TRBJ2-3; 13 bases are a match to TRBD2. This CDR3 is built from 16 residues. The germline V gene has CDR1 LNHDA and CDR2 SQIVND (reference sequence). V shed 7 bases and J 1 base; nucleotides not matched to a gene: 5. The CDR3 reads CASNKLAGGGTDTQYF. In DNA, the CDR3 is TGTGCCAGTAACAAACTAGCGGGAGGGGGCACAGATACGCAGTATTTT.

In this sample, this clone turned up once. V gene TRBV5-1 combines with J gene TRBJ2-5; the match to TRBD2 covers 10 bases. Looked up from germline, CDR1 is SGHRS and CDR2 is YFSETQ. This CDR3 spans 17 amino acids. V trimming: 1 base; J trimming: 2 bases; junction bases outside the gene matches: 8. The CDR3 region is CASSLWLAGGSQETQYF. The CDR3 DNA follows: TGCGCCAGCAGCTTGTGGTTAGCGGGAGGTTCTCAAGAGACCCAGTACTTC.

The CDR3 nucleotides read TGCGCCAGCAGTGAGTCGAGCCTAGCGTACAATGAGCAGTTCTTC. Amino acids: CASSESSLAYNEQFF. This chain connects TRBV10-1 to TRBJ2-1; D perhaps matches TRBD2 (6 bases). V was pared by 0 bases and J by 4 bases, with 10 bases between. Germline CDR1 is WNHNN and CDR2 is SYGVQD (reference sequence). There are 15 residues in the CDR3.

The gene calls are TRBV4-1 and TRBJ2-1; TRBD1 agrees at 8 bases. Germline CDR1 MGHRA, CDR2 YSYEKL. The CDR3 has 16 amino acids. The junction had 7 bases not matched to a gene; V was cut back by 1 base and J by 5 bases. DNA for the CDR3: TGCGCCAGCAGCCAAGGGCCAGGGGGCGCTGACAATGAGCAGTTCTTC. It is translated as CASSQGPGGADNEQFF.

This clone occurred once. The gene calls are TRBV18 and TRBJ2-3; 10 bases line up with TRBD2. The CDR3 sequence is 16 residues long. Trimming at V came to 3 bases and at J to 3 bases, leaving 6 bases not matched to a gene. The germline V gene has CDR1 KGHSH and CDR2 LQKENI. For the CDR3, the DNA is TGTGCCAGCTCACCTTTAGGGACTAGCGAAACAGATACGCAGTATTTT. It encodes CASSPLGTSETDTQYF.

The V gene is TRBV10-3, the J gene TRBJ2-2; maybe TRBD2 (6 bases). This CDR3 is built from 18 residues. Germline CDR1 ENHRY, CDR2 SYGVKD. The germline V and J ends were trimmed by 0 bases and 3 bases, with 17 bases remaining between them. The CDR3, as DNA: TGTGCCATCAGTGAGTCGAGAGGGAGGATTATCGACACCGGGGAGCTGTTTTTT. Residues: CAISESRGRIIDTGELFF.

CDR3 sequence reads: CASSELNRATNEKLFF. The CDR3 coding sequence is TGTGCCAGCAGTGAATTGAACAGGGCAACTAATGAAAAACTGTTTTTT. This chain connects TRBV6-1 to TRBJ1-4; possibly TRBD1 for D (6 bases). The V gene lost 2 bases and the J gene lost 0 bases, with 10 bases spanning the gap. CDR3 length: 16 amino acids. CDR1 MNHNS and CDR2 SASEGT come from the germline V gene.

V is TRBV14 and J is TRBJ2-1; the D is unclear. The germline V and J ends were trimmed by 1 base and 1 base, with 5 bases remaining between them. This CDR3 region has 14 residues. Germline V gene sequence: CDR1 SGHDN, CDR2 FVKESK. In nucleotides, the CDR3 is TGTGCCAGCAGCCAAGGGGGATCCTACAATGAGCAGTTCTTC. Translation: CASSQGGSYNEQFF.